Following are 25 T cell receptor beta chains from one sample sequenced in a study of OX40 agonist ivuxolimab in advanced cancers. Generated by immunoSEQ multiplex PCR, the TCRdb table keeps only in-frame clones and is missing some. This table holds under 200,000 clones, under 95% found once. Specimen: CD4+ or CD8+ T cells sorted from blood, collected in a trial of the OX40 agonist ivuxolimab. These receptors were collected from an adult with an advanced solid tumor such as melanoma, head and neck, liver or kidney cancer.

The chain combines TRBV27 with TRBJ2-5; 7 bases fit TRBD2. Germline CDR1 is MNHEY and CDR2 is SMNVEV (reference sequence). This CDR3 has 13 amino acids. Trimming cost V 8 bases and J 4 bases; bases outside gene matches: 7. The CDR3 protein is CASLPPGGETQYF. The CDR3 region has the DNA TGTGCCAGCCTTCCCCCGGGAGGAGAGACCCAGTACTTC.

This rearrangement joins TRBV30 to TRBJ2-1; D may correspond to TRBD1 or TRBD2 (6 bases each). CDR3 size: 20 residues. Germline CDR1 GTSNPN, CDR2 SVGIG (reference sequence). V was cut by 0 bases and J by 0 bases, with 24 bases left in between. This CDR3 reads CAWSVRFRGALRSSYNEQFF. Written as DNA, the CDR3 is TGTGCCTGGAGTGTACGTTTTAGGGGGGCCCTTAGGAGCTCCTACAATGAGCAGTTCTTC.

This clone was counted only a few times. The V gene is TRBV30, the J gene TRBJ1-2, with a weak D call TRBD1 (5 bases). The V gene lost 2 bases and the J gene lost 4 bases, with 11 bases spanning the gap. This CDR3 region has 13 residues. Germline CDR1 GTSNPN, CDR2 SVGIG (reference sequence). CDR3 sequence: CAWSPQGPYGYTF. CDR3 bases: TGTGCCTGGAGTCCCCAGGGCCCCTATGGCTACACCTTC.

CDR3 sequence: CASSPGTGKYGYTF. In DNA form, the CDR3 reads TGTGCCAGCAGTCCCGGGACAGGGAAGTATGGCTACACCTTC. The chain couples TRBV28 to TRBJ1-2, with 9 bases matching TRBD1. Germline CDR1 reads MDHEN; CDR2 reads SYDVKM. The CDR3 sequence is 14 residues long. V trimming: 5 bases; J trimming: 5 bases; junction bases outside the gene matches: 6.

In nucleotides, the CDR3 is TGTGCCAGTAGTATGGCCTGGAGATACTATGGCTACACCTTC. It specifies CASSMAWRYYGYTF. The chain employs TRBV19 and TRBJ1-2; D call uncertain. The CDR3 has 14 amino acids. Trimming shortened V by 3 bases and J by 3 bases, and 11 bases separated the two germline ends. The germline V gene has CDR1 LNHDA and CDR2 SQIVND (reference sequence).

The chain has TRBV9 and TRBJ2-1, with 11 bases lining up with TRBD2. Germline CDR1 reads SGDLS; CDR2 reads YYNGEE. V was pared by 3 bases and J by 3 bases, with 8 bases of the junction left unmatched. This CDR3 spans 17 amino acids. CDR3 bases: TGTGCCAGCAGCGCTACCTTAGCGGGGGGGCTCTACAATGAGCAGTTCTTC. The encoded protein is CASSATLAGGLYNEQFF.

The V and J genes are TRBV6-1 and TRBJ2-5; TRBD2 aligns across 8 bases. Germline loops: CDR1 MNHNS, CDR2 SASEGT. The CDR3 has 16 residues. V was clipped by 2 bases and J by 4 bases; unmatched bases: 9. CDR3 DNA: TGTGCCAGCAGTGAACTGACCACGGGGGGGCCAGAGACCCAGTACTTC. Translated, it gives CASSELTTGGPETQYF.

CDR3 DNA: TGTGCCAGCGAAGGCTCCTACGAGCAGTACTTC. Encoded protein: CASEGSYEQYF. V and J are TRBV21-1 and TRBJ2-7. TRBV21-1 is deemed a pseudogene. There are 11 residues in the CDR3.

About this clone: In the same sample, other DNA sequences code for this CDR3. The chain employs TRBV20-1 and TRBJ1-1; a possible D gene is TRBD1 (5 bases). Germline V lookup: CDR1 DFQATT, CDR2 SNEGSKA (reference sequence). V was trimmed by 6 bases and J by 3 bases, leaving 8 bases between them. This CDR3 contains 11 residues. The CDR3 region is CSAGGDTEAFF. The CDR3 DNA is TGCAGTGCGGGGGGGGACACTGAAGCTTTCTTT.

V usage is TRBV7-2 and J usage is TRBJ1-1; the D gene is possibly TRBD1 (6 bases). This CDR3 comprises 19 residues. The germline gives CDR1 SGHTA, CDR2 FQGNSA. V was clipped by 4 bases and J by 0 bases, with 24 bases between them. The CDR3 is CASSSPMGAGTRVNTEAFF. In nucleotides, the CDR3 is TGTGCCAGCAGCTCCCCGATGGGGGCAGGGACTAGGGTGAACACTGAAGCTTTCTTT.

The V call is TRBV4-1, the J call TRBJ2-1; maybe TRBD1 (5 bases). Trimming took off 4 bases at V and 2 bases at J, with 24 bases between the two ends. The CDR3 totals 19 residues. CDR1 and CDR2 (germline): MGHRA, YSYEKL. The CDR3: CASSPIKGAPGNPYNEQFF. CDR3 nucleotides: TGCGCCAGCAGCCCAATCAAAGGGGCCCCAGGGAATCCCTACAATGAGCAGTTCTTC.

V usage is TRBV18 and J usage is TRBJ1-2, with TRBD1 matching over 9 bases. J gave up 6 bases and V 3 bases, and 5 bases lay outside the gene matches. Germline V gives CDR1 KGHSH, CDR2 LQKENI. The CDR3 length is 14 residues. CDR3 in amino acids: CASSPRDREDGYTF. As DNA, the CDR3 is TGTGCCAGCTCACCCCGGGACAGGGAGGATGGCTACACCTTC.

The chain recombines TRBV7-2 with TRBJ1-4; no clear D gene. The CDR3 has 14 residues. Germline-derived CDR1 and CDR2 are SGHTA and FQGNSA. Trimming pared 2 bases from V and 10 bases from J, leaving 14 bases between. The CDR3 reads CASSLTPGRGKLFF. Written as DNA, the CDR3 is TGTGCCAGCAGCTTAACCCCGGGTCGGGGAAAACTGTTTTTT.

This clone was seen once. This chain uses TRBV19 with TRBJ2-2; no reliable D call. CDR3 length equals 11 residues. Trimming removed 3 bases at V and 9 bases at J, with 5 bases between. CDR1 is LNHDA, CDR2 SQIVND, per germline (reference sequence). Written as DNA, the CDR3 is TGTGCCAGTAGTATGGGCTGGGAGCTGTTTTTT. Translated: CASSMGWELFF.

The J gene is TRBJ1-4, the V gene TRBV29-1; D unresolved. Germline V gene data show CDR1 as SQVTM and CDR2 as ANQGSEA. With 4 bases removed from V and 4 bases from J, the gap between germline ends came to 7 bases. This CDR3 contains 12 residues. CDR3 protein: CSVAAVNEKLFF. The CDR3 DNA reads TGCAGCGTTGCGGCAGTTAATGAAAAACTGTTTTTT.

This chain joins TRBV5-5 and TRBJ1-5; a possible D gene is TRBD1 (5 bases). The CDR3 length is 13 residues. Germline loops: CDR1 SGHKS, CDR2 YYEKEE (reference sequence). V lost 3 bases, J lost 7 bases, and 11 bases lay in between. The DNA of the CDR3 is TGTGCCAGCAGCTCAATGGGGGGGCAGCCCCAGCATTTT. Protein product: CASSSMGGQPQHF.

This rearrangement joins TRBV11-2 to TRBJ2-1; D is unresolved. CDR1 is SGHAT, CDR2 FQNNGV, per germline. CDR3 length: 13 residues. Deletions cut 6 bases from V and 4 bases from J, with 10 bases between. CDR3: CASRPIRYNEQFF. CDR3 bases: TGTGCCAGCAGACCCATTCGGTACAATGAGCAGTTCTTC.

This chain links TRBV5-8 with TRBJ1-4; TRBD1 aligns across 10 bases. CDR1 and CDR2 (germline): SGHTS, YDEGEE. The junction had 3 bases not matched to a gene; V was cut back by 3 bases and J by 1 base. The length of the CDR3 is 16 residues. CDR3 nucleotides: TGTGCCAGCAGCTCCGGGACAGGGGTAACTAATGAAAAACTGTTTTTT. Translating it yields CASSSGTGVTNEKLFF.

The chain employs TRBV4-2 and TRBJ2-3; 7 positions agree with TRBD2. Germline CDR1 is LGHNA and CDR2 is YNFKEQ. V lost 0 bases, J lost 2 bases, and 5 bases stayed unmatched. The CDR3 extends over 16 amino acids. CDR3 DNA sequence: TGTGCCAGCAGCCAAGATGGGGCGGGAGCCACAGATACGCAGTATTTT. Translated: CASSQDGAGATDTQYF.

J is TRBJ1-2 and V is TRBV6-1, with D uncertain. This CDR3 has 15 residues. V was pared by 2 bases and J by 3 bases, with 13 bases between. The germline CDR1 and CDR2 sequences are MNHNS and SASEGT. The CDR3 DNA reads as TGTGCCAGCAGTGAATCTGGACTAGGATACTATGGCTACACCTTC. It translates to CASSESGLGYYGYTF.

V gene TRBV15 combines with J gene TRBJ2-1; D possibly corresponds to TRBD2 (6 bases). The CDR3 loop spans 16 amino acids. From germline, CDR1 is LNHNV and CDR2 YYDKDF (reference sequence). Between the trimmed V and J ends, which lost 5 bases and 2 bases, there was a span of 16 bases. The CDR3 DNA is TGTGCCACCAGCGTTGGAGGAGGGAGCCCCTACAATGAGCAGTTCTTC. Protein product: CATSVGGGSPYNEQFF.

This clone was observed a few times. The chain links TRBV19 to TRBJ1-5, with D maybe TRBD1 (5 bases). CDR1 and CDR2 from the germline V gene are LNHDA and SQIVND (reference sequence). The CDR3 covers 15 residues. Trimming took off 8 bases at V and 2 bases at J, with 16 bases between the two ends. The CDR3 coding sequence is TGTGCCAGTTACCCTGTGAGGGACGGCAATCAGCCCCAGCATTTT. This translates into CASYPVRDGNQPQHF.

This sequence joins TRBV7-3 and TRBJ2-5, with a tentative D call TRBD1 (7 bases). Germline values: CDR1 SGHTA, CDR2 FQGTGA. The CDR3 has 15 residues. The V gene lost 5 bases and the J gene lost 3 bases, with 16 bases spanning the gap. For the CDR3, the DNA is TGTGCCAGCAGCCAGGGGGGCAGCAGAGAAGAGACCCAGTACTTC. Protein: CASSQGGSREETQYF.

The chain recombines TRBV5-1 with TRBJ1-3, with TRBD1 identical over 7 bases. The CDR3 covers 15 residues. The V and J ends lost 4 bases and 2 bases, in that order; junction bases with no gene match: 6. Germline-derived CDR1 and CDR2 are SGHRS and YFSETQ. The CDR3 loop is CASSQSTGTGNTIYF. In DNA form, the CDR3 reads TGCGCCAGCAGCCAGTCGACAGGGACTGGAAACACCATATATTTT.

V gene TRBV5-1 combines with J gene TRBJ1-2; D is perhaps TRBD1 (6 bases). Trimming left V 4 bases short and J 8 bases short, with 15 bases between. The CDR3 has 13 amino acids. Germline-derived CDR1 and CDR2 are SGHRS and YFSETQ. CDR3 sequence reads: CASSPEGGLGYTF. The CDR3 coding sequence is TGCGCCAGCAGCCCCGAGGGGGGTCTCGGCTACACCTTC. Using reference TRBV5-1 and TRBJ1-2 for the parts outside the CDR3, the full variable domain is KAGVTQTPRYLIKTRGQQVTLSCSPISGHRSVSWYQQTPGQGLQFLFEYFSETQRNKGNFPGRFSGRQFSNSRSEMNVSTLELGDSALYLCASSPEGGLGYTFGSGTRLTVV.